This T cell receptor beta chain was observed in a study of blood T cell repertoires in COVID-19. Turning to the study itself: Acute and convalescent COVID-19 specimens originated in the United States, Italy and Spain.

As originally analysed: Estimated nucleated cell counts came from reference gene primer amplification. Generated by immunoSEQ multiplex PCR, the TCRdb table keeps only in-frame clones and is missing some. V and J calls and clone size are those listed in that table; D and trimming were worked out from the DNA. In the table there are about 110,000 clones, nearly 85% of which are singletons. This CDR3 comprises 15 residues. Germline CDR1 and CDR2: SGHRS and YFSETQ. V gave up 4 bases and J gave up 3 bases, with 13 bases separating them. The clonotype originates from a woman between 50 and 59 years old with acute or convalescent COVID-19. Sequencing input: peripheral blood. The chain carries TRBV5-1 and TRBJ2-2; tentatively, D is TRBD1 (7 bases). The CDR3 region is CASSHSRGDTGELFF. The CDR3 DNA is TGCGCCAGCAGCCACTCCAGGGGGGACACCGGGGAGCTGTTTTTT.